The entry below describes one T cell receptor (beta chain). TCRdb keeps only in-frame clones here, not all; method: immunoSEQ multiplex PCR. The top ten clones hold approximately 4.3% of a sample with approximately 130,000 clones, more than 70% of them seen once. The data are from a study of blood T cell repertoires in COVID-19. This CDR3 is built from 15 residues. CDR1 and CDR2 from the germline V gene are SGHDT and YYEEEE. The V and J ends lost 4 bases and 3 bases respectively, with 16 bases between them. The rearrangement uses TRBV5-6 and TRBJ1-1; D possibly corresponds to TRBD1 (6 bases). Sequenced input: peripheral blood. The source of this sequence is a human donor in a cohort sampled during active COVID-19. CDR3 residues: CASSATGTWDTEAFF. CDR3 sequence (DNA): TGTGCCAGCAGCGCGACCGGGACATGGGACACTGAAGCTTTCTTT.